This TCR beta chain stems from a study of PD-L1 blockade in urothelial cancer. Study-level information: Blood gave a median around 150,000 T cells.

This clone was seen a handful of times. The antigen is undetermined. CDR3 length equals 15 residues. The V segment lost 5 bases and the J segment 5 bases; nucleotides outside the gene matches: 14. Germline-derived CDR1 and CDR2 are SQVTM and ANQGSEA. Every PCR got spiked synthetic TCR analog templates. The method was immunoSEQ multiplex PCR; TCRdb's version includes in-frame clones alone and lacks a portion of them. The sample lists 50,000 or so clones, under 90% occurring once. Study outcomes and limitations: For durable-benefit patients, tumor-associated blood clones expanded more at 3 weeks.

This receptor was identified in a man aged 40-49 years with urothelial cancer. The rearrangement uses TRBV29-1 and TRBJ2-5; 7 nucleotides match TRBD1. The sample was PBMCs, taken around atezolizumab (anti-PD-L1) treatment. The CDR3 DNA sequence: TGCAGCGTTTACGGACAGGCACATAAGGAGGAGACCCAGTACTTC. Protein product: CSVYGQAHKEETQYF.